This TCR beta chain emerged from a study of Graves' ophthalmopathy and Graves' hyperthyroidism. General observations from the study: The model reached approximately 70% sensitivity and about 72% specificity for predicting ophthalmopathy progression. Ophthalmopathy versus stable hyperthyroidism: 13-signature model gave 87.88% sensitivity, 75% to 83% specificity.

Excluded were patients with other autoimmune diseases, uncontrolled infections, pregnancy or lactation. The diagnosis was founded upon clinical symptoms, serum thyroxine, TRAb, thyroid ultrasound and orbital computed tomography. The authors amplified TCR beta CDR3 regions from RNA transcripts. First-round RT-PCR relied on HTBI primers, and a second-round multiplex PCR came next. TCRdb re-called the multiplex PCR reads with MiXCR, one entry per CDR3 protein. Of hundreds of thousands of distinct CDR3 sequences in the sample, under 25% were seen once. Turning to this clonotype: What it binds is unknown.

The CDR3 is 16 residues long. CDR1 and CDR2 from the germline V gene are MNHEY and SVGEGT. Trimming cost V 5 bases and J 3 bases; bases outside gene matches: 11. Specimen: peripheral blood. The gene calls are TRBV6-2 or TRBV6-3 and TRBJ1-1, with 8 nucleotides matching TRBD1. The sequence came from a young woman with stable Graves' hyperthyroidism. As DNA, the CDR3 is TGTGCCAGCAGTCCATCCGACAGGGGAACATACACTGAAGCTTTCTTT. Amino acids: CASSPSDRGTYTEAFF.